Following are 18 T cell receptor beta chains from one sample sequenced in a study of blood T cell repertoires in COVID-19. Clones were read by immunoSEQ multiplex PCR, and TCRdb kept only the in-frame ones, dropping some. Here the sample spans about 180,000 clones, about 85% being singletons. The sample was peripheral blood. The receptors here all came from a woman aged 45-65 years with COVID-19, enrolled during active disease.

CDR3 coding DNA: TGTGCCAGCAGCGTAGAGGACAGGGTCAATGAGCAGTTCTTC. This sequence encodes CASSVEDRVNEQFF. This chain joins TRBV9 and TRBJ2-1; 8 nucleotides align to TRBD1. Germline loops: CDR1 SGDLS, CDR2 YYNGEE. The length of the CDR3 is 14 residues. The trim removed 0 bases at V and 6 bases at J, leaving 2 bases unmatched.

Concerning this clone: At one boundary the junction diverges from the germline segment, which might be a read error. This chain connects TRBV7-9 to TRBJ2-7; 7 bases agree with TRBD2. The CDR3 covers 17 residues. Looked up from germline, CDR1 is SEHNR and CDR2 is FQNEAQ (reference sequence). The CDR3 nucleotides read TGTGCCAGCAGCTCCTTAAAGGCCCCGGGGGGATCCTTCGAGCAGTACTTC. Protein: CASSSLKAPGGSFEQYF. The full variable domain, with the rest looked up from reference TRBV7-9 and TRBJ2-7, is DTGVSQNPRHKITKRGQNVTFRCDPISEHNRLYWYRQTLGQGPEFLTYFQNEAQLEKSRLLSDRFSAERPKGSFSTLEIQRTEQGDSAMYLCASSSLKAPGGSFEQYFGPGTRLTVT.

The chain employs TRBV5-4 and TRBJ2-5, with TRBD1 matching over 8 bases. In germline, CDR1 is SGHNT, CDR2 YYREEE (reference sequence). The CDR3 sequence is 16 residues long. V shed 3 bases, J shed 7 bases, and the junction held 14 bases outside the gene matches. This CDR3 is CASSSAGTGSLGTQYF. For the CDR3, the DNA is TGTGCCAGCAGCTCGGCCGGGACAGGATCCCTTGGGACCCAGTACTTC. Filled out from reference TRBV5-4 and TRBJ2-5, the complete variable domain reads ETGVTQSPTHLIKTRGQQVTLRCSSQSGHNTVSWYQQALGQGPQFIFQYYREEENGRGNFPPRFSGLQFPNYSSELNVNALELDDSALYLCASSSAGTGSLGTQYFGPGTRLLVL.

This clone was seen just once. The chain links TRBV18 to TRBJ2-3, with 8 nucleotides matching TRBD1. V trimming: 1 base; J trimming: 2 bases; junction bases outside the gene matches: 8. Germline lookup yields CDR1 KGHSH and CDR2 LQKENI. CDR3 size: 17 residues. Here the CDR3 DNA reads TGTGCCAGCTCACCACTAGACAGGGGAGTTTACACAGATACGCAGTATTTT. Amino acid sequence: CASSPLDRGVYTDTQYF.

This chain connects TRBV7-2 to TRBJ2-7, with 10 bases identical to TRBD2. Per germline, CDR1 SGHTA and CDR2 FQGNSA. The CDR3 contains 18 residues. The V segment lost 5 bases and the J segment 1 base; nucleotides outside the gene matches: 14. The CDR3 loop reads CASSPAEASGGKSYEQYF. The CDR3 DNA is TGTGCCAGCAGCCCAGCCGAGGCTAGCGGGGGTAAGTCCTACGAGCAGTACTTC. The whole variable domain, remainder taken from reference TRBV7-2 and TRBJ2-7, is GAGVSQSPSNKVTEKGKDVELRCDPISGHTALYWYRQSLGQGLEFLIYFQGNSAPDKSGLPSDRFSAERTGGSVSTLTIQRTQQEDSAVYLCASSPAEASGGKSYEQYFGPGTRLTVT.

In this sample, this clone turned up once. The rearrangement joins TRBV10-2 to TRBJ1-1, with 12 bases fitting TRBD1. This CDR3 spans 15 amino acids. The ends lost 4 bases at V and 6 bases at J; junction bases unmatched: 6. The germline CDR1 and CDR2 sequences are WSHSY and SAAADI. The CDR3 DNA sequence: TGCGCCAGCAGTGCTCGGGACAGGGGGCCTCCTGAAGCTTTCTTT. Protein sequence: CASSARDRGPPEAFF.

The gene calls are TRBV11-1 and TRBJ1-1; D not resolved. Between the trimmed V and J ends, which lost 6 bases and 3 bases, there was a span of 14 bases. This CDR3 has 14 residues. From germline, CDR1 is SGHAT and CDR2 FQDESV (reference sequence). CDR3: CASSLAGVYTEAFF. The CDR3 DNA sequence: TGTGCCAGCAGTCTCGCCGGGGTCTACACTGAAGCTTTCTTT.

The chain carries TRBV11-3 and TRBJ2-1; 16 bases align to TRBD2. V trimming: 0 bases; J trimming: 7 bases; junction bases outside the gene matches: 9. Germline values: CDR1 SGHNT, CDR2 YENEEA. The CDR3 runs 19 residues. The CDR3 nucleotides read TGTGCCAGCAGCTTAGATGGGACTAGCGGGGGGGCCTCAATGAATGAGCAGTTCTTC. It yields the protein CASSLDGTSGGASMNEQFF.

The gene calls are TRBV11-3 and TRBJ2-7, with D hard to call. Trimming cost V 8 bases and J 2 bases, with 16 bases left between them. Per the germline V gene, CDR1 is SGHNT and CDR2 is YENEEA. The CDR3 sequence is 14 residues long. The CDR3 coding sequence is TGTGCCAGCCAATTCGGCGGTCCCACCTACGAGCAGTACTTC. Translation gives CASQFGGPTYEQYF.

This chain uses TRBV12-3 or TRBV12-4 with TRBJ2-3, with D maybe TRBD1 (6 bases). The CDR3 runs to 13 residues. Trimming shortened V by 5 bases and J by 0 bases, and 6 bases separated the two germline ends. In DNA, the CDR3 is TGTGCCAGCAGTGGACAGAGCACAGATACGCAGTATTTT. This sequence encodes CASSGQSTDTQYF.

The rearrangement links TRBV4-1 to TRBJ2-2; 16 bases align to TRBD2. Germline assignment: CDR1 MGHRA and CDR2 YSYEKL. The CDR3 has 19 amino acids. Unmatched junction bases numbered 9, after V lost 4 bases and J lost 4 bases. DNA for the CDR3: TGCGCCAGCAGCCCCGGGGGGACTAGCGGGGGGGCGAGCACCGGGGAGCTGTTTTTT. Translating gives CASSPGGTSGGASTGELFF.

The chain joins TRBV7-9 to TRBJ2-1, with D possibly being TRBD2 (7 bases). V lost 4 bases, J lost 5 bases, and 24 bases lay in between. The germline gives CDR1 SEHNR, CDR2 FQNEAQ (reference sequence). The CDR3 runs to 18 residues. The CDR3 DNA reads as TGTGCCAGCAGCTCCCCAGGGTTGGGGGGGCTTCTTAACAATGAGCAGTTCTTC. Residues: CASSSPGLGGLLNNEQFF.

The J gene is TRBJ2-1, the V gene TRBV7-5; the table's TRBD2 call for D was not verified on the DNA. TRBV7-5 is labeled a pseudogene. This CDR3 contains 16 residues. This chain's CDR3 is CARSLVGRGGLNEQFF. The CDR3 nucleotides read TGTGCCAGAAGCTTAGTTGGGCGGGGGGGCCTCAATGAGCAGTTCTTC.

This chain uses TRBV7-2 with TRBJ2-1; 14 positions agree with TRBD2. The CDR3 totals 17 residues. J was trimmed by 7 bases and V by 2 bases; bases with no gene match: 7. Germline V gives CDR1 SGHTA, CDR2 FQGNSA. The CDR3 coding sequence is TGTGCCAGCAGCTTATTGACCGGGACTAGCGGGGGAAATGAGCAGTTCTTC. This gives the protein CASSLLTGTSGGNEQFF.

V gene TRBV15 combines with J gene TRBJ2-5; TRBD2 matches 10 bases. The CDR3 totals 15 residues. Trimming cost V 5 bases and J 5 bases; bases outside gene matches: 8. CDR1 is LNHNV and CDR2 is YYDKDF in the germline V gene (reference sequence). The CDR3 coding sequence is TGTGCCACCAGCGGAGGGACTAGCGCTGGGGAGACCCAGTACTTC. Its protein product is CATSGGTSAGETQYF.

This chain connects TRBV4-2 to TRBJ2-3; 11 nucleotides align to TRBD2. In germline, CDR1 is LGHNA, CDR2 YNFKEQ. The CDR3 has 17 residues. With V trimmed by 0 bases and J by 7 bases, 9 bases remained unmatched. The DNA for the CDR3 is TGTGCCAGCAGCCAAGATCTTGGGCTAGCGGGGGGAAATACGCAGTATTTT. Amino acids: CASSQDLGLAGGNTQYF.

The V gene is TRBV15, the J gene TRBJ2-1; 10 nucleotides agree with TRBD2. V was clipped by 0 bases and J by 10 bases; unmatched bases: 12. This CDR3 has 17 amino acids. Germline V lookup: CDR1 LNHNV, CDR2 YYDKDF (reference sequence). The DNA of the CDR3 is TGTGCCACCAGCAGAGATCGGTTGAGCGGGGGGGCAGGGGAGCAGTTCTTC. Amino acid sequence: CATSRDRLSGGAGEQFF.

The V and J genes are TRBV28 and TRBJ1-3; 7 bases match TRBD1. Germline V CDR1 and CDR2: MDHEN, SYDVKM. The junction had 7 bases not matched to a gene; V was cut back by 5 bases and J by 0 bases. This CDR3 comprises 16 residues. In DNA, the CDR3 is TGTGCCAGCAGTCCCGACAGGGACCGCTCTGGAAACACCATATATTTT. It codes for CASSPDRDRSGNTIYF. Supplemented by reference TRBV28 and TRBJ1-3, the full variable domain reads DVKVTQSSRYLVKRTGEKVFLECVQDMDHENMFWYRQDPGLGLRLIYFSYDVKMKEKGDIPEGYSVSREKKERFSLILESASTNQTSMYLCASSPDRDRSGNTIYFGEGSWLTVV.